These T cell receptor beta chains were read from a single sample in a study of T cell changes during pregnancy in multiple sclerosis. Some clones are missing from TCRdb's copy, which holds only in-frame ones; the method was immunoSEQ multiplex PCR. This table holds about 83,000 clones, over 80% found once. The sequencing used PBMCs, collected in the first trimester of pregnancy. The receptors shown here come from a female donor in good health, serving as a control in a pregnancy study. Some clones in this sample may be carry-over from other donors' samples. Each CDR3 is given with its conserved first and last residue. The order of the fields is CDR3 protein, CDR3 DNA, V gene, J gene, clone size, D gene. The D gene is left open where the match is weak. Size is omitted from some rows. Given values are once, few, many or a class for expanded clones.

CASSPAPGGPYNEQFF	TGTGCCAGCAGTCCGGCCCCAGGGGGCCCCTACAATGAGCAGTTCTTC	TRBV28	TRBJ2-1	.	TRBD1
CSVVSGQGARETQYF	TGCAGCGTTGTGTCGGGACAGGGGGCAAGAGAGACCCAGTACTTC	TRBV29-1	TRBJ2-5	.	TRBD1
CASSLATGVMRIGELFF	TGTGCCAGCAGTTTGGCTACCGGGGTCATGCGGATCGGGGAGCTGTTTTTT	TRBV27	TRBJ2-2	.	.
CAWSPGQGDYGYTF	TGTGCCTGGAGTCCGGGACAGGGTGACTATGGCTACACCTTC	TRBV30	TRBJ1-2	.	TRBD1
CSVWENSNQPQHF	TGCAGCGTATGGGAGAATAGCAATCAGCCCCAGCATTTT	TRBV29-1	TRBJ1-5	.	.
CASSYEGGPLNEQFF	TGTGCCAGCAGTTACGAGGGAGGGCCCTTAAATGAGCAGTTCTTC	TRBV6-5	TRBJ2-1	.	TRBD2
CASSQVPAIETQYF	TGCGCCAGCAGCCAAGTCCCCGCTATAGAGACCCAGTACTTC	TRBV4-1	TRBJ2-5	once	.
CASSFLDRADTQYF	TGCGCCAGCAGTTTTTTGGACAGGGCGGATACGCAGTATTTT	TRBV10-1	TRBJ2-3	.	TRBD1
CASSLRQGSNEQFF	TGTGCCAGCAGTTTAAGACAGGGGTCGAATGAGCAGTTCTTC	TRBV28	TRBJ2-1	.	TRBD1
CASSPGQAPNSPLHF	TGTGCCAGCTCACCAGGACAGGCGCCAAATTCACCCCTCCACTTT	TRBV18	TRBJ1-6	.	TRBD1
CASSLTLAGVYEQYF	TGTGCCAGCAGCTTAACGCTAGCGGGAGTGTACGAGCAGTACTTC	TRBV7-2	TRBJ2-7	.	TRBD2
CASSPGREKTQYF	TGTGCCAGCAGTCCCGGACGGGAAAAGACCCAGTACTTC	TRBV28	TRBJ2-5	.	.
CASSLLAGVGTGELFF	TGTGCCAGCAGCTTACTGGCGGGAGTAGGCACCGGGGAGCTGTTTTTT	TRBV7-2	TRBJ2-2	few	TRBD2
CASSERTGGFYEQYF	TGTGCCAGCAGCGAAAGGACAGGGGGCTTCTACGAGCAGTACTTC	TRBV2	TRBJ2-7	.	TRBD1
CASSHGTAEAFF	TGTGCCAGCAGCCACGGGACAGCCGAAGCTTTCTTT	TRBV7-8	TRBJ1-1	.	TRBD1
CASSFEQAYSPLHF	TGTGCCAGCAGTTTTGAACAGGCGTATTCACCCCTCCACTTT	TRBV28	TRBJ1-6	few	.
CASSHPKDTNTGELFF	TGCGCCAGCAGCCACCCGAAGGACACGAACACCGGGGAGCTGTTTTTT	TRBV4-1	TRBJ2-2	once	.
CASGPSTVTDTQYF	TGTGCTAGTGGACCCTCGACAGTCACAGATACGCAGTATTTT	TRBV12-5	TRBJ2-3	.	.
CASSWDSPRSYEQYF	TGTGCCAGCAGTTGGGACAGTCCTCGCTCCTACGAGCAGTACTTC	TRBV2	TRBJ2-7	.	TRBD1
CASSFGGRGDEKLFF	TGTGCCAGCAGTTTCGGGGGCAGGGGGGACGAAAAACTGTTTTTT	TRBV28	TRBJ1-4	.	TRBD1
CASSVGQGAGGELFF	TGTGCCAGCAGCGTGGGACAGGGGGCTGGCGGGGAGCTGTTTTTT	TRBV9	TRBJ2-2	.	TRBD1
CASSSYQREGPTNEQFF	TGTGCCAGCAGCTCCTACCAGCGGGAGGGTCCCACCAATGAGCAGTTCTTC	TRBV5-4	TRBJ2-1	.	TRBD2
CASSYQGEKLFF	TGTGCCAGCAGTTACCAGGGGGAAAAACTGTTTTTT	TRBV6-6	TRBJ1-4	.	.
CASSFYTGPRGGNEQFF	TGTGCCAGCAGCTTCTATACAGGGCCTAGGGGGGGAAATGAGCAGTTCTTC	TRBV7-2	TRBJ2-1	.	.
CASSQETGAGLERGYTF	TGCGCCAGCAGCCAAGAAACGGGAGCAGGCCTGGAGAGGGGCTACACCTTC	TRBV4-1	TRBJ1-2	.	.
CATSRDNTDTQYF	TGTGCCACCAGCAGAGACAACACAGATACGCAGTATTTT	TRBV15	TRBJ2-3	.	.
CASSFQAGGMDEQFF	TGTGCCAGCAGTTTTCAGGCGGGGGGAATGGATGAGCAGTTCTTC	TRBV6-5	TRBJ2-1	.	TRBD2
CASSYQDSFNEQFF	TGTGCCAGCAGTTACCAAGACAGCTTTAATGAGCAGTTCTTC	TRBV6-5	TRBJ2-1	.	.
CASSIDKGTGVQPQHF	TGTGCCAGTAGTATAGATAAAGGCACGGGGGTTCAGCCCCAGCATTTT	TRBV19	TRBJ1-5	.	.
CAWSVGGDEKLFF	TGTGCCTGGAGTGTAGGGGGGGATGAAAAACTGTTTTTT	TRBV30	TRBJ1-4	.	.
CASSLGGTANYGYTF	TGTGCCAGCAGCTTAGGTGGGACAGCTAACTATGGCTACACCTTC	TRBV5-6	TRBJ1-2	.	TRBD1
CAGDSGHNQPQHF	TGTGCCGGGGACTCAGGGCACAATCAGCCCCAGCATTTT	TRBV6-6	TRBJ1-5	.	.
CASSLREQSGELFF	TGTGCCAGCAGCTTGCGGGAGCAGTCCGGGGAGCTGTTTTTT	TRBV11-3	TRBJ2-2	.	TRBD2
CAWSVQRSPLHF	TGTGCCTGGAGTGTACAACGATCACCCCTCCACTTT	TRBV30	TRBJ1-6	few	.
CASSPSRQGANTGELFF	TGTGCCAGCTCACCATCGAGGCAGGGGGCCAACACCGGGGAGCTGTTTTTT	TRBV18	TRBJ2-2	.	TRBD1
CASSQEGLATGELFF	TGCGCCAGCAGCCAAGAGGGACTAGCCACCGGGGAGCTGTTTTTT	TRBV4-1	TRBJ2-2	.	TRBD2
CASRVGSGSYGYTF	TGTGCCAGTAGAGTGGGGTCGGGAAGTTACGGCTACACCTTC	TRBV6-1	TRBJ1-2	.	.